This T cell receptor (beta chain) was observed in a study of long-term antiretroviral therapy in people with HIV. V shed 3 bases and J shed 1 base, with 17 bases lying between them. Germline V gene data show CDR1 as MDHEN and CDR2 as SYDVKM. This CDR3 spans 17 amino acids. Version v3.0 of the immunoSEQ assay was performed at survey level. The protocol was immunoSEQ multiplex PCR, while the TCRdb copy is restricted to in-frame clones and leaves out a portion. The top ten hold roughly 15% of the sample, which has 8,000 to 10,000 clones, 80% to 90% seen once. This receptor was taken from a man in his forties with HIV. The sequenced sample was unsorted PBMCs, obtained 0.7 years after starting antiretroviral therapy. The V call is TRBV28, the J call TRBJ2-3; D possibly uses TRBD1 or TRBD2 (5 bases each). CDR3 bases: TGTGCCAGCAGTTTGCAAGAGGGGATATTGGGCACAGATACGCAGTATTTT. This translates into CASSLQEGILGTDTQYF.